This entry is about one T cell receptor beta chain. Antigen unknown. The CDR3 spans 17 residues. Germline CDR1 is SGHNT and CDR2 is YYREEE (reference sequence). The V and J ends lost 4 bases and 3 bases, in that order; junction bases with no gene match: 12. The data belong to a study of T-cell reconstitution after alpha-beta-depleted transplantation in children. Overall study results and limits: Reportedly, alpha-beta T cells present about two months post-transplant originated from several hundred expanded clones of graft origin. Some patients' high day-60 TCRbeta diversity was attributed to recipient cells surviving conditioning. At one year after transplant, newly produced T cells mostly accounted for T-cell counts and diversity.

Preparing the TCRbeta library involved the use of unique molecular identifiers. TCRdb reprocessed the PCR reads via MiXCR and lists one record per CDR3 protein. Counted here are 25,000 to 30,000 distinct CDR3 sequences, roughly 6% occurring once; the ten biggest clones make up about 7%. The genes are TRBV5-4 and TRBJ2-3, with 9 bases matching TRBD2. This TCR derives from a male patient younger than 18 who had a stem cell transplant for acute myeloid leukemia, so the T cells may come from the graft donor. This sample comprised PBMCs, mostly from graft donor cells, obtained 180 days after TCRalphabeta/CD19-depleted stem cell transplant. The CDR3 sequence is CASSPSIRGRGTDTQYF. The CDR3 DNA follows: TGTGCCAGCAGCCCGAGCATTCGCGGGAGGGGAACAGATACGCAGTATTTT.